This TCR beta chain was identified during a study of blood T cell repertoires in COVID-19. This table comes from immunoSEQ multiplex PCR, and its TCRdb copy is limited to in-frame clones, with some not included. This table holds roughly 100,000 clones, about 90% found once. The CDR3 extends over 14 amino acids. The V end lost 10 bases, the J end lost 3 bases, and 19 bases lay between the germline ends. Looked up from germline, CDR1 is MDHEN and CDR2 is SYDVKM. The V call is TRBV28, the J call TRBJ2-7; TRBD2 might be the D (5 bases). Sequenced: peripheral blood. The sequence was collected from a human donor in a cohort sampled during active COVID-19. This CDR3 is CATTNEGYYYEQYF. The CDR3 DNA reads TGTGCCACCACAAACGAGGGCTATTACTACGAGCAGTACTTC.